The 29 T cell receptor beta chains below all came from one sample that was sequenced in a study of blood T cell repertoires in COVID-19. TCRdb's table, derived via immunoSEQ multiplex PCR, lists solely in-frame clones and lacks some. The sample shows 35,000 to 45,000 clones, 75% to 90% of them seen only once. The sequenced sample was peripheral blood. Receptors were obtained from a man in his sixties with acute or convalescent COVID-19.

Only a few counts were recorded for this clone. The chain links TRBV5-4 to TRBJ1-6, with unresolved D. Trimming shortened V by 2 bases and J by 6 bases, and 12 bases separated the two germline ends. Germline V lookup: CDR1 SGHNT, CDR2 YYREEE (reference sequence). This CDR3 has 15 residues. The CDR3 protein is CASSLGPGANSPLHF. The CDR3 DNA is TGTGCCAGCAGCTTAGGCCCAGGTGCTAATTCACCCCTCCACTTT. Based on the CDR3 plus reference TRBV5-4 and TRBJ1-6, the full variable domain is ETGVTQSPTHLIKTRGQQVTLRCSSQSGHNTVSWYQQALGQGPQFIFQYYREEENGRGNFPPRFSGLQFPNYSSELNVNALELDDSALYLCASSLGPGANSPLHFGNGTRLTVT.

V is TRBV28 and J is TRBJ1-2; TRBD1 might be the D (6 bases). The CDR3 is 16 amino acids. Germline CDR1 MDHEN, CDR2 SYDVKM. V gave up 6 bases and J gave up 2 bases, with 19 bases separating them. The CDR3 DNA follows: TGTGCCAGCAGGGGGGAAAAACAGGGATACAACTATGGCTACACCTTC. Translating it yields CASRGEKQGYNYGYTF.

The gene calls are TRBV7-2 and TRBJ2-7; D is possibly TRBD2 (6 bases). The germline V gene has CDR1 SGHTA and CDR2 FQGNSA. The V gene lost 5 bases and the J gene lost 4 bases, with 15 bases spanning the gap. CDR3 length: 14 residues. The chain's CDR3 is CASSPSGGMYEQYF. CDR3 DNA sequence: TGTGCCAGCAGCCCCTCCGGGGGAATGTACGAGCAGTACTTC.

This sequence joins TRBV28 and TRBJ1-5; weak D call: TRBD1 (6 bases). V lost 4 bases, J lost 7 bases, and 20 bases lay in between. CDR1 is MDHEN, CDR2 SYDVKM, per germline. The length of the CDR3 is 16 residues. CDR3 coding DNA: TGTGCCAGCAGTTCGGGTGTACGGGGGGCTAGGCAGCCCCAGCATTTT. It encodes CASSSGVRGARQPQHF.

This chain connects TRBV7-6 to TRBJ2-2; D not certain. Per germline, CDR1 SGHVS and CDR2 FNYEAQ. Between the trimmed V and J ends, which lost 4 bases and 6 bases, there was a span of 6 bases. The CDR3 totals 12 residues. DNA of the CDR3: TGTGCCAGCAGCTATGAGGCCGGGGAGCTGTTTTTT. Amino acid sequence: CASSYEAGELFF.

This clone was counted between two and nine times. The rearrangement joins TRBV4-1 to TRBJ2-4; D not resolved. The CDR3 totals 15 residues. With 4 bases removed from V and 0 bases from J, the gap between germline ends came to 10 bases. The germline V gene has CDR1 MGHRA and CDR2 YSYEKL. The CDR3 bases are TGCGCCAGCAGCCCACAAACCTTAGCCAAAAACATTCAGTACTTC. Residues: CASSPQTLAKNIQYF.

V gene TRBV10-3 combines with J gene TRBJ2-1; tentatively, D is TRBD1 (6 bases). The CDR3 covers 17 residues. V lost 2 bases, J lost 8 bases, and 22 bases lay in between. CDR1 is ENHRY and CDR2 is SYGVKD in the germline V gene. The CDR3 here is CAISEAPTGMVLDEQFF. The CDR3 DNA reads as TGTGCCATCAGTGAGGCACCCACAGGGATGGTCTTGGATGAGCAGTTCTTC.

This chain joins TRBV25-1 and TRBJ2-3, with a tentative D call TRBD2 (5 bases). Germline V gene lookup returns CDR1 MGHDK and CDR2 SYGVNS. The V and J ends lost 6 bases and 4 bases respectively, with 11 bases between them. The CDR3 sequence is 13 residues long. CDR3 DNA sequence: TGTGCCAGCAGGGACTCCGGGGCAGATACGCAGTATTTT. This sequence encodes CASRDSGADTQYF.

The chain employs TRBV30 and TRBJ2-1; no firm D call. Germline V lookup: CDR1 GTSNPN, CDR2 SVGIG (reference sequence). The CDR3 has 10 amino acids. V was clipped by 3 bases and J by 9 bases, with 6 bases between them. The CDR3 nucleotides are TGTGCCTGGAGCGGGTTTGAGCAGTTCTTC. Translating gives CAWSGFEQFF. Based on the CDR3 plus reference TRBV30 and TRBJ2-1, the full variable domain is SQTIHQWPATLVQPVGSPLSLECTVEGTSNPNLYWYRQAAGRGLQLLFYSVGIGQISSEVPQNLSASRPQDRQFILSSKKLLLSDSGFYLCAWSGFEQFFGPGTRLTVL.

The rearrangement uses TRBV27 and TRBJ1-4, with 8 bases identical to TRBD1. The germline V gene has CDR1 MNHEY and CDR2 SMNVEV (reference sequence). Trimming cost V 5 bases and J 8 bases; bases outside gene matches: 7. This CDR3 is 14 amino acids long. The CDR3 coding sequence is TGTGCCAGCAGTATCGGGACAGGCGCCGAAAAACTGTTTTTT. This translates into CASSIGTGAEKLFF.

The V call is TRBV19, the J call TRBJ2-3; D may be TRBD2 (5 bases). With 5 bases removed from V and 4 bases from J, the gap between germline ends came to 16 bases. The CDR3 is 15 residues long. From germline, CDR1 is LNHDA and CDR2 SQIVND (reference sequence). The CDR3 spells CASSVQRSPADTQYF. CDR3 sequence (DNA): TGTGCCAGTAGTGTCCAGCGGTCCCCGGCAGATACGCAGTATTTT.

J is TRBJ2-7 and V is TRBV7-3, with TRBD2 identical over 7 bases. CDR3 length: 15 residues. Germline CDR1 is SGHTA and CDR2 is FQGTGA. The ends lost 3 bases at V and 0 bases at J; junction bases unmatched: 5. The CDR3 DNA reads as TGTGCCAGCAGCTTGCTAGCGGTAAGCTCCTACGAGCAGTACTTC. Its translation is CASSLLAVSSYEQYF.

The chain couples TRBV2 to TRBJ1-5, with a possible D match to TRBD1 (5 bases). The CDR3 sequence is 13 residues long. Germline V gives CDR1 SNHLY, CDR2 FYNNEI. The germline V and J ends were trimmed by 7 bases and 5 bases, with 12 bases remaining between them. In nucleotides, the CDR3 is TGTGCCAGCAACCCGGGGGACCATCAGCCCCAGCATTTT. Its translation is CASNPGDHQPQHF.

The V call is TRBV3-1 (or the pseudogene TRBV3-2), the J call TRBJ2-2; D remains unclear. Germline V lookup: CDR1 LGHDT, CDR2 YNNKEL (reference sequence). The length of the CDR3 is 14 residues. The V end was cut by 4 bases, the J end by 1 base, with 7 bases between. The CDR3 region is CASSPGLNTGELFF. Written as DNA, the CDR3 is TGTGCCAGCAGCCCTGGCCTGAACACCGGGGAGCTGTTTTTT.

The chain couples TRBV28 to TRBJ2-5; 12 bases match TRBD2. Trimming cost V 4 bases and J 1 base; bases outside gene matches: 13. The CDR3 is 19 residues long. Per germline, CDR1 MDHEN and CDR2 SYDVKM. CDR3 nucleotide sequence: TGTGCCAGCAGTTCACCGCTCGGACTAGCGGGATCCCTCCAAGAGACCCAGTACTTC. This encodes CASSSPLGLAGSLQETQYF.

CDR3 DNA sequence: TGTGCCAGCAGTCTACTAGCGGGAGGGCCTGGCATTCAGTACTTC. Encoded protein: CASSLLAGGPGIQYF. The chain recombines TRBV7-9 with TRBJ2-4; 13 bases are shared with TRBD2. CDR3 size: 15 residues. Trimming took 6 bases from V and 9 from J; bases not matched to a gene: 8. Germline assignment: CDR1 SEHNR and CDR2 FQNEAQ (reference sequence). Using reference TRBV7-9 and TRBJ2-4 for the parts outside the CDR3, the full variable domain is DTGVSQNPRHKITKRGQNVTFRCDPISEHNRLYWYRQTLGQGPEFLTYFQNEAQLEKSRLLSDRFSAERPKGSFSTLEIQRTEQGDSAMYLCASSLLAGGPGIQYFGAGTRLSVL.

This chain links TRBV19 with TRBJ2-3, with D possibly being TRBD1 (5 bases). CDR1 and CDR2 from the germline V gene are LNHDA and SQIVND (reference sequence). The CDR3 totals 15 residues. Trimming left V 9 bases short and J 1 base short, with 17 bases between. CDR3 bases: TGTGCCAGCCAGCAGGGTCGCTCCCGCACAGATACGCAGTATTTT. As protein: CASQQGRSRTDTQYF.

V gene TRBV6-1 combines with J gene TRBJ2-7; possibly TRBD1 for D (6 bases). The CDR3 is 15 amino acids. The germline V gene has CDR1 MNHNS and CDR2 SASEGT. V was clipped by 3 bases and J by 3 bases, with 15 bases between them. The CDR3 sequence is CASSDFGRGLYEQYF. As DNA, the CDR3 is TGTGCCAGCAGTGATTTCGGCAGGGGCCTCTACGAGCAGTACTTC.

This sequence joins TRBV7-2 and TRBJ2-5; 9 nucleotides match TRBD2. The germline V gene has CDR1 SGHTA and CDR2 FQGNSA. V lost 0 bases, J lost 7 bases, and 9 bases stayed unmatched. This CDR3 comprises 16 residues. The CDR3 loop reads CASSLALGGAGGTQYF. The CDR3 DNA follows: TGTGCCAGCAGCTTAGCGCTCGGGGGAGCGGGGGGGACCCAGTACTTC.

The J gene is TRBJ2-2, the V gene TRBV7-9; D is perhaps TRBD2 (6 bases). The CDR3 runs to 14 residues. The germline V gene encodes CDR1 SEHNR and CDR2 FQNEAQ (reference sequence). The V gene lost 5 bases and the J gene lost 3 bases, with 10 bases spanning the gap. CDR3 residues: CASSRDSHTGELFF. In nucleotides, the CDR3 is TGTGCCAGCAGCAGGGACTCCCACACCGGGGAGCTGTTTTTT.

The rearrangement uses TRBV7-2 and TRBJ2-7; D is possibly TRBD2 (6 bases). V was trimmed by 3 bases and J by 13 bases, leaving 19 bases between them. Germline V gene data show CDR1 as SGHTA and CDR2 as FQGNSA. There are 13 residues in the CDR3. The CDR3 DNA reads TGTGCCAGCAGCTTGGCCGGGGTTGGGGGGAAATACTTC. Translated, it gives CASSLAGVGGKYF. Full variable domain (outside the CDR3, taken from reference TRBV7-2 and TRBJ2-7): GAGVSQSPSNKVTEKGKDVELRCDPISGHTALYWYRQSLGQGLEFLIYFQGNSAPDKSGLPSDRFSAERTGGSVSTLTIQRTQQEDSAVYLCASSLAGVGGKYFGPGTRLTVT.

V is TRBV7-3 and J is TRBJ2-5; the match to TRBD1 covers 9 bases. The germline CDR1 and CDR2 sequences are SGHTA and FQGTGA. The CDR3 runs 13 residues. The junction had 4 bases not matched to a gene; V was cut back by 4 bases and J by 7 bases. Here the CDR3 reads CASSSDRGGTQYF. DNA for the CDR3: TGTGCCAGCAGCTCCGACAGGGGGGGGACCCAGTACTTC.

The chain carries TRBV28 and TRBJ1-2, with 9 bases fitting TRBD1. The germline V gene has CDR1 MDHEN and CDR2 SYDVKM. V dropped 6 bases and J dropped 2; count of bases not matched to a gene: 7. CDR3 length equals 15 residues. CDR3 nucleotides: TGTGCCAGCAGCGGACAGGGGCTACTAAACTATGGCTACACCTTC. This sequence encodes CASSGQGLLNYGYTF.

The rearrangement joins TRBV30 to TRBJ1-2; 7 positions agree with TRBD1. The V segment lost 4 bases and the J segment 8 bases; nucleotides outside the gene matches: 10. The CDR3 loop spans 13 amino acids. In germline, CDR1 is GTSNPN, CDR2 SVGIG (reference sequence). The CDR3 nucleotides are TGTGCCTGGACTCCACAGGGGTTCTTCGGCTACACCTTC. It specifies CAWTPQGFFGYTF.

V and J are TRBV7-9 and TRBJ1-2; D remains unclear. Germline lookup yields CDR1 SEHNR and CDR2 FQNEAQ (reference sequence). Trimming took 1 base from V and 3 from J, leaving 12 bases between them. CDR3 length: 15 residues. This chain's CDR3 is CASSLENSPYYGYTF. The CDR3 DNA reads as TGTGCCAGCAGCTTAGAGAACAGCCCGTACTATGGCTACACCTTC. Filled out from reference TRBV7-9 and TRBJ1-2, the complete variable domain reads DTGVSQNPRHKITKRGQNVTFRCDPISEHNRLYWYRQTLGQGPEFLTYFQNEAQLEKSRLLSDRFSAERPKGSFSTLEIQRTEQGDSAMYLCASSLENSPYYGYTFGSGTRLTVV.

The CDR3 protein is CASSLGGSRGPTSYEQYF. CDR3 sequence (DNA): TGTGCCAGCAGCTTAGGGGGGTCGCGGGGGCCTACTTCCTACGAGCAGTACTTC. The chain uses TRBV7-2 and TRBJ2-7; D may be TRBD2 (7 bases). CDR1 is SGHTA and CDR2 is FQGNSA in the germline V gene. V gave up 1 base and J gave up 1 base, with 20 bases separating them. This CDR3 region has 18 residues.

This clone has a handful of counts. The genes are TRBV27 and TRBJ2-2, with D possibly matching TRBD2 (6 bases). CDR3 size: 15 residues. V lost 7 bases and J 3 bases, leaving 15 bases between the germline ends. Germline CDR1 is MNHEY and CDR2 is SMNVEV (reference sequence). For the CDR3, the DNA is TGTGCCAGCAAATGGAGGGGAACCTACACCGGGGAGCTGTTTTTT. This sequence encodes CASKWRGTYTGELFF.

The CDR3 nucleotides read TGTGCCAGCATCCACTCTGGGGCCAACGTCCTGACTTTC. Its protein product is CASIHSGANVLTF. The chain carries TRBV12-3 or TRBV12-4 and TRBJ2-6; D uncertain. The CDR3 sequence is 13 residues long. V lost 7 bases, J lost 0 bases, and 4 bases lay in between.

The V gene is TRBV6-5, the J gene TRBJ1-4, with 9 bases identical to TRBD1. This CDR3 spans 15 amino acids. Germline CDR1 is MNHEY and CDR2 is SVGAGI. V lost 5 bases to trimming and J lost 7 bases; unmatched junction nucleotides: 8. CDR3 sequence (DNA): TGTGCCAGCAGTCTCCAACAGGGGGCAGGTGAAAAACTGTTTTTT. The encoded protein is CASSLQQGAGEKLFF.